This T cell receptor beta chain was captured by sequencing in a study of T cell changes during pregnancy in multiple sclerosis (dated by TCRdb to the late 2010s). Some background on the complete study: The study looked at changes in the T cell repertoire across pregnancy in women with multiple sclerosis.

Of note for this clone: It lacks a known antigen. Nothing much larger sits one base from this clone, and base qualities are not available.

V was cut back by 0 bases and J by 3 bases, leaving a gap of 9 bases between them. Including cysteine and phenylalanine, the CDR3 has 14 amino acids. Only CDR3 DNA is held: 42 bases, read in frame from base 1. The germline V gene encodes CDR1 LNHNV and CDR2 YYDKDF (reference sequence). The protocol used for the library was the immunoSEQ multiplex PCR assay. In TCRdb, the immuneACCESS table is reduced to in-frame sequences with V and J assigned. These tables do not hold every clone; where another copy was compared, an unresolved V gene accounts for under half, and the others remain unexplained. The sample table records tens of thousands of clones; about 93% of these occur just once. About 3% of the sample is in the top ten clones.

The TCR comes from a female donor with multiple sclerosis, enrolled in a pregnancy study. The sequences come from CD8+ T cells from peripheral blood mononuclear cells, collected in the second trimester of pregnancy. Rearrangement joined TRBV15 to TRBJ2-7, with the D gene not clear enough to name. The sequenced DNA: TGTGCCACCAGCAGAGACCTTCAGGACTACGAGCAGTACTTC. Its protein reads: CATSRDLQDYEQYF.